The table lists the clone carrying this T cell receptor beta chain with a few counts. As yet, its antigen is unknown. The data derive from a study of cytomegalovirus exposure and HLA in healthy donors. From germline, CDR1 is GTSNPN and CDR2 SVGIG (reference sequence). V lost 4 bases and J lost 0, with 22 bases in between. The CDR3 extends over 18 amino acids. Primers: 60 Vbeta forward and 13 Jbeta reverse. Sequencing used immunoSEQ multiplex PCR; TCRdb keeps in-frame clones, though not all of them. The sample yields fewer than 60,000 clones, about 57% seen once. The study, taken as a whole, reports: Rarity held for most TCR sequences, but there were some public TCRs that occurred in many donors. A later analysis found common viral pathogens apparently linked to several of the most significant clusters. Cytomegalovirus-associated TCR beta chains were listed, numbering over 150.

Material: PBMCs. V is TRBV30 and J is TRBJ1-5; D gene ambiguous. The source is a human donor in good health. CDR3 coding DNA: TGTGCCTGGACTCCTGGCGGAGTTTCTGTATATAGCAATCAGCCCCAGCATTTT. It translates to CAWTPGGVSVYSNQPQHF.